This T cell receptor beta chain was sequenced during a study of CXCR3-negative and CXCR3-positive naive CD8 T cells. About the research overall: Each library held about 1.5 +/- 0.3 million TRB reads, around 140 million in total.

CDR3 length: 14 amino acids. CDR1 is SQVTM, CDR2 ANQGSEA, per germline. Study-wide results and limits: In naive cells, CXCR3-negative and CXCR3-positive subsets had similar TRBV-TRBJ usage; memory cells differed.

To note about this clonotype: What it binds is not known.

It was by 5' RACE with UMI labels that the TRB cDNA libraries were prepared. TCRdb reprocessed the 5' RACE reads, keeping one entry per CDR3 protein, no DNA. The sample's table shows around 81,000 distinct CDR3 sequences. V and J are TRBV29-1 and TRBJ2-7; as DNA is missing, the TRBD1 call by TCRdb cannot be tested. This TCR was sampled from a human donor in good health. Some clones in this sample may be carry-over from other donors' samples. The sequencing sample was made of naive CXCR3- CD8+ T cells from blood. Described subset: CD45RO-CCR7+CD27+CD95- naive CD8+ T cells lacking CXCR3 (TNR3-). The chain's CDR3 is CSVSGTGIGHEQYF.